Listed here is a single TCR beta chain. Assay used: immunoSEQ multiplex PCR; TCRdb lists only in-frame clones, some missing. The table shows about 9,800 clones, with approximately 64% occurring only once. The record originates from a study of tissue T cells after allogeneic stem cell transplantation. The length of the CDR3 is 15 residues. The V end lost 6 bases, the J end lost 2 bases, and 14 bases lay between the germline ends. Per the germline V gene, CDR1 is ENHRY and CDR2 is SYGVKD. This clonotype was obtained from a woman between 18 and 55 years old with breast cancer. The chain carries TRBV10-3 and TRBJ1-3; no firm D call. The input for sequencing was tissue from the ileum, taken at autopsy. The CDR3 DNA follows: TGTGCCATCAGCCCCCCCCGGGAAGCTGGAAACACCATATATTTT. Its translation: CAISPPREAGNTIYF.